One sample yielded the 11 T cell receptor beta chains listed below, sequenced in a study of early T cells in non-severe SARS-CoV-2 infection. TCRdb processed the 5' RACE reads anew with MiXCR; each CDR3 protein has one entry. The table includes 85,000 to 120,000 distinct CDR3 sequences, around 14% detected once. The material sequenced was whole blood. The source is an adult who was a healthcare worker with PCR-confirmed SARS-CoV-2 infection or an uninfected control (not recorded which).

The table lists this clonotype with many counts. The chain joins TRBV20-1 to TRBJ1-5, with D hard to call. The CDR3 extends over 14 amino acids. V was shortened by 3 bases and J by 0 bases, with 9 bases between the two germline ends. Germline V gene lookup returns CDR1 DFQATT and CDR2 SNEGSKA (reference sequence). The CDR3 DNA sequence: TGCAGTGCTAGGGGTCACTCTAGCAATCAGCCCCAGCATTTT. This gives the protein CSARGHSSNQPQHF.

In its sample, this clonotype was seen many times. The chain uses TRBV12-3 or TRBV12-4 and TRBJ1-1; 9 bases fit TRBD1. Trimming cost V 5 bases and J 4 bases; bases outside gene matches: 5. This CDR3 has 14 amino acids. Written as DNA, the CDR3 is TGTGCCAGCAGTAATGGACAGGGGATCACTGAAGCTTTCTTT. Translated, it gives CASSNGQGITEAFF.

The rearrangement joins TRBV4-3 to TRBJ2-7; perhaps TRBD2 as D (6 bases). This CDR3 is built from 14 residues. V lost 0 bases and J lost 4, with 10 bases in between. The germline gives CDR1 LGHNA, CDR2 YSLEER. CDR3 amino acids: CASSQEEGPYEQYF. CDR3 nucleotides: TGCGCCAGCAGCCAAGAGGAGGGTCCGTACGAGCAGTACTTC.

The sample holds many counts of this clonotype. The CDR3 region is CSARDWGQATKREKLFF. The CDR3 DNA is TGCAGTGCTAGAGATTGGGGGCAGGCCACGAAAAGGGAAAAACTGTTTTTT. The rearrangement uses TRBV20-1 and TRBJ1-4; possibly TRBD1 for D (6 bases). Germline CDR1 reads DFQATT; CDR2 reads SNEGSKA (reference sequence). Trimming took 0 bases from V and 8 from J, leaving 22 bases between them. The CDR3 totals 17 residues.

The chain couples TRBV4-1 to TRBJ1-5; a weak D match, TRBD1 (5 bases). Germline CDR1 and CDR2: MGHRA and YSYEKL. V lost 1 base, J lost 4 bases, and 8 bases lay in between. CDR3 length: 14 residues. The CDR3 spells CASSQARQNQPQHF. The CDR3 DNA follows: TGCGCCAGCAGCCAAGCCCGACAGAATCAGCCCCAGCATTTT.

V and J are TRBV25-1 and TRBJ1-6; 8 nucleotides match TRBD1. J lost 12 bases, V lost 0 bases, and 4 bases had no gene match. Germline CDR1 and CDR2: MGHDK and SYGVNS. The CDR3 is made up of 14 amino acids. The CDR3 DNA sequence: TGTGCCAGCAGTGAATACAGGACAGGGAGACCCCTCCACTTT. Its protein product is CASSEYRTGRPLHF.

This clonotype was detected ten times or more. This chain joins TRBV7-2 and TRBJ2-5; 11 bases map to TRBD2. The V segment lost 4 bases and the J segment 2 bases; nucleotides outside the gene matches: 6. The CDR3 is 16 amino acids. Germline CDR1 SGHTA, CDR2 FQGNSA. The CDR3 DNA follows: TGTGCCAGCAGCTCCCCTATAGCGGGAGGGCAAGAGACCCAGTACTTC. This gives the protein CASSSPIAGGQETQYF. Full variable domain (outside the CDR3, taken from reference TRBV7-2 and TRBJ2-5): GAGVSQSPSNKVTEKGKDVELRCDPISGHTALYWYRQSLGQGLEFLIYFQGNSAPDKSGLPSDRFSAERTGGSVSTLTIQRTQQEDSAVYLCASSSPIAGGQETQYFGPGTRLLVL.

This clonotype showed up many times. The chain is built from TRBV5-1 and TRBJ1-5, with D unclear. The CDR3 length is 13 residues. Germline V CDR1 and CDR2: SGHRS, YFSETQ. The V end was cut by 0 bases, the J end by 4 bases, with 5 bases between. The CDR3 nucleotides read TGCGCCAGCAGCTTGGACCTGAATCAGCCCCAGCATTTT. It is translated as CASSLDLNQPQHF. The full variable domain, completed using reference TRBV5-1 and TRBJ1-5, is KAGVTQTPRYLIKTRGQQVTLSCSPISGHRSVSWYQQTPGQGLQFLFEYFSETQRNKGNFPGRFSGRQFSNSRSEMNVSTLELGDSALYLCASSLDLNQPQHFGDGTRLSIL.

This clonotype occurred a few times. DNA for the CDR3: TGTGCCACCAGCTCCACCGACTCCCACACCGGGGAGCTGTTTTTT. This sequence encodes CATSSTDSHTGELFF. J is TRBJ2-2 and V is TRBV15; D is undetermined. The CDR3 sequence is 15 residues long. Germline V gene lookup returns CDR1 LNHNV and CDR2 YYDKDF (reference sequence). The V end was cut by 5 bases, the J end by 3 bases, with 13 bases between.

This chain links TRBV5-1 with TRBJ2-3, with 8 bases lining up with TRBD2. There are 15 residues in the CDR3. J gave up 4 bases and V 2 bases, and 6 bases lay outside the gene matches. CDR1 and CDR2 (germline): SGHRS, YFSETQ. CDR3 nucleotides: TGCGCCAGCAGCTTAGGTAGCGGGATAGCAGATACGCAGTATTTT. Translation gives CASSLGSGIADTQYF.

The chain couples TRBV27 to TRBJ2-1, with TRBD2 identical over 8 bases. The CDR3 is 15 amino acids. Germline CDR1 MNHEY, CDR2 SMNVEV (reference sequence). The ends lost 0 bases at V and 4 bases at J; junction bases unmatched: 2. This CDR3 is CASSLSPSGYNEQFF. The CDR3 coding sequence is TGTGCCAGCAGTTTATCACCTAGCGGGTACAATGAGCAGTTCTTC.